Each of the 25 T cell receptor beta chains below was sequenced from the same sample in a study of shared clonotypes between healthy human individuals. TCRdb keeps only in-frame clones here, not all; method: immunoSEQ multiplex PCR. Altogether some 120,000 clones are present, roughly two thirds being singletons, with the ten largest covering 24%. The sequencing sample was made of memory CD8+ T cells sorted from blood. Subset meaning: CD45RO+ cells pooled with CCR7-negative TemRA cells. These receptor sequences come from a woman aged 25 to 45 in good health.

The chain combines TRBV9 with TRBJ1-5; D is unresolved. This CDR3 has 14 residues. Trimming shortened V by 4 bases and J by 11 bases, and 19 bases separated the two germline ends. Germline loops: CDR1 SGDLS, CDR2 YYNGEE. CDR3 region: CASSSGGLGNSQHF. CDR3 bases: TGTGCCAGCAGCAGTGGAGGGCTAGGGAATTCCCAGCATTTT.

The chain combines TRBV5-5 with TRBJ2-7; D might be TRBD2 (9 bases). In germline, CDR1 is SGHKS, CDR2 YYEKEE (reference sequence). This CDR3 is built from 14 residues. Deletions cut 9 bases from V and 2 bases from J, with 18 bases between. The CDR3 DNA reads as TGTGCCACCGGACAGGGACTAGCTCCCTACGAGCAGTACTTC. Encoded protein: CATGQGLAPYEQYF.

This clone showed up many times. The same CDR3 can be traced to other DNA sequences in this sample. This chain links TRBV9 with TRBJ1-1; D ambiguous. The CDR3 is made up of 14 amino acids. Germline V gene sequence: CDR1 SGDLS, CDR2 YYNGEE. The V and J ends lost 0 bases and 4 bases respectively, with 10 bases between them. This CDR3 is CASSVAWGSTEAFF. The CDR3 DNA reads as TGTGCCAGCAGCGTAGCGTGGGGTAGCACTGAAGCTTTCTTT.

The rearrangement uses TRBV5-8 and TRBJ2-7; 8 nucleotides agree with TRBD2. Germline CDR1 SGHTS, CDR2 YDEGEE. The CDR3 has 16 amino acids. Unmatched junction bases numbered 14, after V lost 4 bases and J lost 5 bases. CDR3 nucleotide sequence: TGTGCCAGCAGCCACGAAAGCGGGAGAGGGGGTGACGAGCAGTACTTC. Residues: CASSHESGRGGDEQYF.

V gene TRBV27 combines with J gene TRBJ2-5, with 12 bases lining up with TRBD2. The last part of the DNA fits TRBJ2-7 better; the J call may be wrong. Looked up from germline, CDR1 is MNHEY and CDR2 is SMNVEV (reference sequence). The length of the CDR3 is 16 residues. CDR3 bases: TGTGCCAGCAGTTTACTCCTAGCGGGAGGGCCGGCCGAGCAGTACTTC. It encodes CASSLLLAGGPAEQYF.

This clone turned up a few times. V usage is TRBV5-1 and J usage is TRBJ2-3, with 8 positions matching TRBD2. Germline V gene lookup returns CDR1 SGHRS and CDR2 YFSETQ. V trimming: 4 bases; J trimming: 1 base; junction bases outside the gene matches: 8. The CDR3 has 16 amino acids. CDR3: CASSGKRETGTDTQYF. CDR3 coding DNA: TGCGCCAGCAGCGGGAAGCGGGAGACTGGCACAGATACGCAGTATTTT.

The chain employs TRBV7-9 and TRBJ2-3; D is unclear. V lost 4 bases, J lost 4 bases, and 15 bases lay in between. The CDR3 has 15 amino acids. Germline CDR1 SEHNR, CDR2 FQNEAQ (reference sequence). The CDR3 protein is CASSSSHGKADTQYF. The CDR3 region has the DNA TGTGCCAGCAGCTCATCGCACGGAAAAGCAGATACGCAGTATTTT.

V and J are TRBV10-2 and TRBJ1-2; possibly TRBD1 for D (5 bases). CDR3 size: 12 residues. The germline gives CDR1 WSHSY, CDR2 SAAADI. The CDR3 sequence: CAGGTPYYGYTF. The CDR3 DNA reads TGCGCTGGGGGGACTCCCTACTATGGCTACACCTTC.

This rearrangement joins TRBV18 to TRBJ2-2, with 12 bases that match TRBD2. CDR1 and CDR2 from the germline V gene are KGHSH and LQKENI. Unmatched junction bases numbered 2, after V lost 4 bases and J lost 2 bases. This CDR3 comprises 16 residues. The CDR3: CASSRGLAGNTGELFF. The CDR3 DNA sequence: TGTGCCAGCTCACGGGGACTAGCGGGTAACACCGGGGAGCTGTTTTTT. Full variable domain (rest looked up from reference TRBV18 and TRBJ2-2): NAGVMQNPRHLVRRRGQEARLRCSPMKGHSHVYWYRQLPEEGLKFMVYLQKENIIDESGMPKERFSAEFPKEGPSILRIQQVVRGDSAAYFCASSRGLAGNTGELFFGEGSRLTVL.

This clone was seen ten or more times. V usage is TRBV6-5 and J usage is TRBJ2-2; weak D call: TRBD1 (5 bases). V dropped 6 bases and J dropped 5 bases, with 10 bases sitting between them. CDR3 size: 13 residues. Per the germline V gene, CDR1 is MNHEY and CDR2 is SVGAGI. The CDR3 bases are TGTGCCAGCAGCTTACAGGAGACCGGGGAGCTGTTTTTT. Encoded protein: CASSLQETGELFF.

The chain uses TRBV28 and TRBJ2-3, with 8 bases identical to TRBD1. The CDR3 extends over 14 amino acids. From germline, CDR1 is MDHEN and CDR2 SYDVKM. The J segment lost 5 bases and the V segment lost 6 bases, leaving 7 bases of the junction unmatched. For the CDR3, the DNA is TGTGCCAGCAGCCGTGGACAGGGACTAGATACGCAGTATTTT. This encodes CASSRGQGLDTQYF.

V is TRBV9 and J is TRBJ2-7; TRBD2 aligns across 12 bases. Germline CDR1 is SGDLS and CDR2 is YYNGEE. The V segment lost 2 bases and the J segment 6 bases; nucleotides outside the gene matches: 6. CDR3 size: 15 residues. CDR3 protein: CASSVETSGSGEQYF. CDR3 bases: TGTGCCAGCAGCGTCGAGACTAGCGGGAGCGGCGAGCAGTACTTC.

V and J are TRBV7-9 and TRBJ2-1, with 8 nucleotides matching TRBD2. The V gene end was trimmed by 3 bases and the J gene end by 5 bases; junction bases not matched to a gene: 6. The CDR3 covers 15 residues. The germline V gene encodes CDR1 SEHNR and CDR2 FQNEAQ (reference sequence). The CDR3 is CASSFRLATHNEQFF. In nucleotides, the CDR3 is TGTGCCAGCAGCTTCCGACTAGCGACTCACAATGAGCAGTTCTTC.

The J gene is TRBJ2-3, the V gene TRBV5-1; maybe TRBD1 (6 bases). The V end lost 3 bases, the J end lost 2 bases, and 19 bases lay between the germline ends. This CDR3 contains 17 residues. Germline V CDR1 and CDR2: SGHRS, YFSETQ. CDR3 residues: CASSSRDLAGATDTQYF. The CDR3 nucleotides are TGCGCCAGCAGCTCCCGAGACCTAGCAGGGGCCACAGATACGCAGTATTTT.

The V and J genes are TRBV6-4 and TRBJ2-2, with unresolved D. V lost 5 bases and J lost 2, with 6 bases in between. Germline V lookup: CDR1 MRHNA, CDR2 SNTAGT. The length of the CDR3 is 13 residues. The DNA of the CDR3 is TGTGCCAGCAGTCTATTTAACACCGGGGAGCTGTTTTTT. Translated, it gives CASSLFNTGELFF.

The chain recombines TRBV4-1 with TRBJ1-4; TRBD1 might be the D (5 bases). CDR3 size: 15 residues. Germline loops: CDR1 MGHRA, CDR2 YSYEKL. V lost 1 base and J 8 bases, leaving 14 bases between the germline ends. The CDR3 region is CASSQGAGLGEKLFF. CDR3 coding DNA: TGCGCCAGCAGCCAAGGGGCAGGGCTTGGGGAAAAACTGTTTTTT.

The J gene is TRBJ2-3, the V gene TRBV28, with no clear D. CDR3 length: 13 residues. V dropped 1 base and J dropped 8 bases, with 10 bases sitting between them. Germline lookup yields CDR1 MDHEN and CDR2 SYDVKM. The CDR3 region is CASSLYLSPTQYF. In nucleotides, the CDR3 is TGTGCCAGCAGTTTATATCTGTCGCCTACGCAGTATTTT.

The chain recombines TRBV6-4 with TRBJ1-5; no clear D. Germline CDR1 is MRHNA and CDR2 is SNTAGT. The CDR3 totals 14 residues. Trimming cost V 6 bases and J 4 bases, with 13 bases left between them. The CDR3 region is CASSQFGENQPQHF. The CDR3 DNA sequence: TGTGCCAGCAGCCAGTTTGGGGAGAATCAGCCCCAGCATTTT.

Worth noting for this clone: Possible read error: a much larger clone is one base away. The conserved phenylalanine or tryptophan is not found at the CDR3 terminus, so this likely reflects a read error. In nucleotides, the CDR3 is TGTGCCATCAGTACAGGGGAGGTCCCCTACGAGCAGTACTCC. It is translated as CAISTGEVPYEQYS. V usage is TRBV10-3 and J usage is TRBJ2-7; the D gene is possibly TRBD1 (7 bases). The V end lost 5 bases, the J end lost 2 bases, and 13 bases lay between the germline ends. This CDR3 is built from 14 residues. Germline V gives CDR1 ENHRY, CDR2 SYGVKD.

Sample share makes this clone medium-sized. The rearrangement joins TRBV6-4 to TRBJ2-6; D perhaps matches TRBD2 (6 bases). The CDR3 is 16 residues long. V was trimmed by 2 bases and J by 2 bases, leaving 10 bases between them. Germline values: CDR1 MRHNA, CDR2 SNTAGT. The CDR3 loop is CASSDTAGTGANVLTF. The CDR3 coding sequence is TGTGCCAGCAGTGACACGGCGGGGACTGGGGCCAACGTCCTGACTTTC.

CDR3 loop: CAISERRGTGWIQETQYF. CDR3 DNA sequence: TGTGCCATCAGTGAGAGGAGGGGGACGGGATGGATCCAAGAGACCCAGTACTTC. The V and J genes are TRBV10-3 and TRBJ2-5, with D perhaps TRBD1 or TRBD2 (6 bases each). The CDR3 covers 18 residues. Germline loops: CDR1 ENHRY, CDR2 SYGVKD. V lost 2 bases and J 1 base, leaving 20 bases between the germline ends.

The J gene is TRBJ1-5, the V gene TRBV27; D uncertain. CDR1 MNHEY and CDR2 SMNVEV come from the germline V gene (reference sequence). The CDR3 totals 16 residues. Trimming took off 5 bases at V and 4 bases at J, with 18 bases between the two ends. The DNA of the CDR3 is TGTGCCAGCAGTCCCCCCCGAACACGGGGAAATCAGCCCCAGCATTTT. Residues: CASSPPRTRGNQPQHF.

The rearrangement uses TRBV28 and TRBJ2-2; 14 bases agree with TRBD2. V lost 1 base, J lost 2 bases, and 3 bases stayed unmatched. CDR1 is MDHEN and CDR2 is SYDVKM in the germline V gene. CDR3 size: 18 residues. In DNA form, the CDR3 reads TGTGCCAGCAGTTTATCGACTAGCGGGAGGGCCAACACCGGGGAGCTGTTTTTT. Translated: CASSLSTSGRANTGELFF.

The gene calls are TRBV5-8 and TRBJ2-1; 9 nucleotides align to TRBD1. The CDR3 length is 16 residues. CDR1 is SGHTS and CDR2 is YDEGEE in the germline V gene. The V and J ends lost 4 bases and 7 bases, in that order; junction bases with no gene match: 12. CDR3 sequence reads: CASSRWTGDGGNEQFF. The CDR3 DNA reads TGTGCCAGCAGCCGGTGGACAGGGGACGGTGGGAATGAGCAGTTCTTC. Combining the CDR3 with reference TRBV5-8 and TRBJ2-1 gives the whole variable domain EAGVTQSPTHLIKTRGQQATLRCSPISGHTSVYWYQQALGLGLQFLLWYDEGEERNRGNFPPRFSGRQFPNYSSELNVNALELEDSALYLCASSRWTGDGGNEQFFGPGTRLTVL.

In its sample, this clone was seen a few times. The chain employs TRBV7-9 and TRBJ2-1; 8 nucleotides align to TRBD2. Germline trimming cut 5 bases from V and 9 bases from J; bases unmatched to any gene: 18. Germline CDR1 is SEHNR and CDR2 is FQNEAQ (reference sequence). This CDR3 contains 17 residues. DNA for the CDR3: TGTGCCAGCAGCCCCCCTATAGCGGGGAGGGCCTCTGGTGAGCAGTTCTTC. It codes for CASSPPIAGRASGEQFF.